This entry describes one TCR beta chain. These data belong to a study of CD8 T cells in Susac syndrome. A quantity of about 0.5 to 1 ug RNA underwent reverse transcription using random hexamers. Amplification of TCR beta CDR3 spanned 54 Vbeta and 13 Jbeta via immunoSEQ multiplex PCR. TCRdb redid the calling of the immunoSEQ multiplex PCR reads with MiXCR, one entry per CDR3 protein. The table includes 180,000 or so distinct CDR3 sequences, about 94% detected once. CDR1 is LNHDA and CDR2 is SQIVND in the germline V gene (reference sequence). CDR3 length: 12 amino acids. Trimming pared 4 bases from V and 6 bases from J, leaving 8 bases between. Healthy donors constituted the controls, which were matched for age and sex.

This sequence joins TRBV19 and TRBJ2-3; unclear D gene. The TCR comes from a human donor in good health. The specimen sequenced was CD4+ T cells from PBMCs. DNA for the CDR3: TGTGCCAGTAGTAAGTCCCCGGATACGCAGTATTTT. Its translation is CASSKSPDTQYF.